Each of the 10 T cell receptor beta chains below was sequenced from the same sample in a study of blood T cell repertoires in COVID-19. This table comes from immunoSEQ multiplex PCR, and its TCRdb copy is limited to in-frame clones, with some not included. This table has 350,000 to 400,000 clones, around 90% appearing once. Material for sequencing was PBMCs or T cells enriched from blood (not recorded which). These receptor sequences come from a woman aged 18-29 years who had recovered from COVID-19.

The chain combines TRBV2 with TRBJ1-5, with 9 positions matching TRBD1. V lost 7 bases and J lost 7; bases outside the gene matches: 11. The length of the CDR3 is 15 residues. Germline CDR1 SNHLY, CDR2 FYNNEI. DNA for the CDR3: TGTGCCAGCACCCCCCGGGACAGGGCCGGGCAGCCCCAGCATTTT. Residues: CASTPRDRAGQPQHF.

V is TRBV28 and J is TRBJ1-6; no definite D call. The CDR3 is made up of 11 amino acids. Germline values: CDR1 MDHEN, CDR2 SYDVKM. V was cut by 2 bases and J by 17 bases, with 10 bases left in between. The DNA for the CDR3 is TGTGCCAGCAGTTTAGGGCAGGAGGTCCACTTT. It is translated as CASSLGQEVHF.

This clone has a handful of counts. This chain connects TRBV6-5 to TRBJ1-2; 7 bases are a match to TRBD1. Germline V gives CDR1 MNHEY, CDR2 SVGAGI. This CDR3 region has 14 residues. The J segment lost 3 bases and the V segment lost 6 bases, leaving 7 bases of the junction unmatched. CDR3 loop: CASSSDRADYGYTF. CDR3 sequence (DNA): TGTGCCAGCAGCTCCGACAGGGCCGACTATGGCTACACCTTC.

The gene calls are TRBV20-1 and TRBJ2-7, with D possibly TRBD2 on 7 matching bases. V was shortened by 4 bases and J by 2 bases, with 15 bases between the two germline ends. Per the germline V gene, CDR1 is DFQATT and CDR2 is SNEGSKA (reference sequence). There are 14 residues in the CDR3. The DNA for the CDR3 is TGCAGTGCTAATGAGGGGGGGGGCCCCTACGAGCAGTACTTC. Residues: CSANEGGGPYEQYF.

The gene calls are TRBV27 and TRBJ2-6; 7 bases map to TRBD2. Trimming took 4 bases from V and 0 from J; bases not matched to a gene: 9. The CDR3 has 18 amino acids. Germline CDR1 is MNHEY and CDR2 is SMNVEV (reference sequence). Written as DNA, the CDR3 is TGTGCCAGCAGTTCGCCGAGAGCGGGGACCTCTGGGGCCAACGTCCTGACTTTC. The encoded protein is CASSSPRAGTSGANVLTF.

The chain carries TRBV5-1 and TRBJ2-7, with TRBD1 as a possible D gene (6 bases). Germline V gene data show CDR1 as SGHRS and CDR2 as YFSETQ. The CDR3 sequence is 17 residues long. Trimming removed 0 bases from V and 0 bases from J, with 16 bases in between. The CDR3 sequence: CASSLGLQGPSSYEQYF. In DNA form, the CDR3 reads TGCGCCAGCAGCTTGGGCTTACAGGGCCCCAGCTCCTACGAGCAGTACTTC.

V gene TRBV7-6 combines with J gene TRBJ2-5, with 11 bases identical to TRBD2. The V segment lost 1 base and the J segment 3 bases; nucleotides outside the gene matches: 4. Germline loops: CDR1 SGHVS, CDR2 FNYEAQ. The CDR3 runs 16 residues. The CDR3 region is CASSLGTSGQKETQYF. CDR3 nucleotides: TGTGCCAGCAGCTTAGGGACTAGCGGGCAAAAAGAGACCCAGTACTTC. The full variable domain, completed using reference TRBV7-6 and TRBJ2-5, is GAGVSQSPRYKVTKRGQDVALRCDPISGHVSLYWYRQALGQGPEFLTYFNYEAQQDKSGLPNDRFSAERPEGSISTLTIQRTEQRDSAMYRCASSLGTSGQKETQYFGPGTRLLVL.

The V and J genes are TRBV6-6 and TRBJ1-5, with a tentative D call TRBD1 (5 bases). Trimming removed 5 bases from V and 12 bases from J, with 17 bases in between. Germline-derived CDR1 and CDR2 are MNHNY and SVGAGI (reference sequence). The CDR3 loop spans 13 amino acids. In nucleotides, the CDR3 is TGTGCCAGCAGTCCAACTCAGGGAAGGGACCAGCATTTT. Its translation is CASSPTQGRDQHF.

This sequence joins TRBV10-3 and TRBJ2-2; D gene ambiguous. The V gene lost 11 bases and the J gene lost 2 bases, with 15 bases spanning the gap. Germline CDR1 is ENHRY and CDR2 is SYGVKD. CDR3 length: 14 residues. CDR3 amino acids: CALSQVVNTGELFF. Here the CDR3 DNA reads TGTGCCCTCTCCCAAGTAGTCAACACCGGGGAGCTGTTTTTT.

This chain uses TRBV4-3 with TRBJ2-2; 10 positions match TRBD2. With V trimmed by 0 bases and J by 2 bases, 6 bases remained unmatched. Germline loops: CDR1 LGHNA, CDR2 YSLEER. This CDR3 is 18 amino acids long. The CDR3 region has the DNA TGCGCCAGCAGCCAAGATCCCCTAGCGGGGGTCAACACCGGGGAGCTGTTTTTT. Translating it yields CASSQDPLAGVNTGELFF.